This T cell receptor beta chain comes out of a study of T-cell reconstitution after alpha-beta-depleted transplantation in children. Findings of the study overall: It was reported that alpha-beta T cells came from several hundred expanded graft clones (about two months after transplant). T-cell numbers and diversity, one year after transplant, stemmed largely from T cells that were newly produced.

A word on this clonotype: What it recognizes is unknown.

TCRbeta library preparation incorporated unique molecular identifiers. TCRdb recomputed calls from the PCR reads with MiXCR, one row per CDR3 protein. The sample contains 600,000 to 800,000 distinct CDR3 sequences, over 10% of which appear only once. This CDR3 spans 14 amino acids. The ends were cut back, 5 bases at V and 3 bases at J, with 8 bases in the middle. Germline CDR1 MNHEY, CDR2 SMNVEV (reference sequence). This chain uses TRBV27 with TRBJ2-6, with D possibly matching TRBD2 (6 bases). The input for sequencing was PBMCs, taken before TCRalphabeta/CD19-depleted stem cell transplant. This clonotype was sampled from a girl aged 2-9 years with congenital amegakaryocytic thrombocytopenia, due to receive a stem cell transplant. DNA of the CDR3: TGTGCCAGCAGTGGGGGGTTTGGGGCCAACGTCCTGACTTTC. It specifies CASSGGFGANVLTF. Drawing the rest from reference TRBV27 and TRBJ2-6, the complete variable domain is EAQVTQNPRYLITVTGKKLTVTCSQNMNHEYMSWYRQDPGLGLRQIYYSMNVEVTDKGDVPEGYKVSRKEKRNFPLILESPSPNQTSLYFCASSGGFGANVLTFGAGSRLTVL.